Each of the 3 T cell receptor beta chains below was sequenced from the same sample in a study of CD8 T cells in ankylosing spondylitis. Points from the study as a whole: The study identified a TCR beta motif of roughly eight highly homologous variants that appeared characteristic of ankylosing spondylitis blood.

These TCRs' antigens remain unknown. TCRdb reanalysed the 5' RACE reads using MiXCR and keeps one entry per CDR3 protein. The sample records 350,000 to 450,000 distinct CDR3 sequences, roughly 25% being singletons. Sequencing input: blood, either unsorted or a sorted T cell fraction (not recorded which). The origin of the receptors is a male donor with ankylosing spondylitis.

V and J are TRBV20-1 and TRBJ2-1, with TRBD1 matching 8 bases. CDR1 DFQATT and CDR2 SNEGSKA come from the germline V gene (reference sequence). V lost 5 bases to trimming and J lost 4 bases; unmatched junction nucleotides: 16. The CDR3 loop spans 17 amino acids. CDR3 sequence reads: CSALGQGGAGSYNEQFF. The DNA for the CDR3 is TGCAGTGCTCTCGGACAGGGCGGCGCTGGTTCTTACAATGAGCAGTTCTTC.

This clonotype showed up just a few times. The chain joins TRBV5-1 to TRBJ2-7, with TRBD2 identical over 11 bases. The CDR3 has 15 amino acids. V lost 0 bases, J lost 3 bases, and 2 bases stayed unmatched. Germline V gene lookup returns CDR1 SGHRS and CDR2 YFSETQ. The CDR3 bases are TGCGCCAGCAGCTTGGAAGGGACTAGCGGCTACGAGCAGTACTTC. The encoded protein is CASSLEGTSGYEQYF.

The chain joins TRBV20-1 to TRBJ2-7; TRBD2 aligns across 11 bases. The CDR3 is made up of 15 amino acids. With 1 base clipped from V and 4 bases from J, the junction kept 6 bases outside the gene matches. The V gene's germline CDR1 is DFQATT and CDR2 SNEGSKA (reference sequence). The CDR3: CSARVGTSGRYEQYV. CDR3 in DNA: TGCAGTGCTAGAGTCGGGACTAGCGGACGATACGAGCAGTACGTC.